A selection of T cell receptor beta chains follows, all from one sample in a study of T cells in Graves' hyperthyroidism and ophthalmopathy. TCRdb fed the multiplex PCR reads into MiXCR, producing one record per CDR3 protein. The sample records around 290,000 distinct CDR3 sequences, about 15% being singletons. Sequencing was carried out using blood. These TCRs come from a woman aged 60-75 years with Graves' ophthalmopathy. CDR3s include the opening cysteine and the closing phenylalanine or tryptophan. Each record gives: D gene, clone size, J gene, V gene, CDR3 protein, CDR3 DNA. The D gene is left open where the match is weak. Clone size is given for some rows only: seen once, a few or many times, or a class if the clone is expanded.

>NA|few|TRBJ2-5|TRBV7-9
CASSLNSGQETQYF
TGTGCCAGCAGCCTAAATAGCGGCCAAGAGACCCAGTACTTC
>NA|many|TRBJ1-2|TRBV12-3/TRBV12-4
CASSGDYGYTF
TGTGCCAGCAGCGGAGATTATGGCTACACCTTC
>TRBD2|many|TRBJ2-3|TRBV28
CASSPYLAGRTDTQYF
TGTGCCAGCAGTCCCTACTTAGCGGGAAGGACAGATACGCAGTATTTT
>NA|NA|TRBJ1-2|TRBV4-2
CASSQDRGVNYGYTF
TGTGCCAGCAGCCAAGATAGGGGCGTAAACTATGGCTACACCTTC
>TRBD2|NA|TRBJ2-2|TRBV12-3/TRBV12-4
CAGTSGRIGAGELFF
TGTGCCGGTACTAGCGGGAGAATCGGAGCCGGGGAGCTGTTTTTT
>NA|NA|TRBJ1-2|TRBV19
CASSLYGAPGYGYTF
TGTGCCAGTAGTCTCTATGGGGCGCCGGGGTATGGCTACACCTTC
>TRBD1|few|TRBJ2-7|TRBV20-1
CSARDVHRGTDEQYF
TGCAGTGCTAGAGACGTTCACAGGGGGACCGACGAGCAGTACTTC
>TRBD2|many|TRBJ2-7|TRBV9
CASSVGGGTSSYEQYF
TGTGCCAGCAGCGTAGGGGGGGGTACGAGCTCCTACGAGCAGTACTTC
>TRBD2|NA|TRBJ2-7|TRBV10-3
CAISWTSGDYEQYF
TGTGCCATCAGCTGGACTAGCGGAGACTACGAGCAGTACTTC
>NA|few|TRBJ1-4|TRBV20-1
CSAPPQGTTNEKLFF
TGCAGTGCGCCCCCACAGGGAACAACTAATGAAAAACTGTTTTTT
>TRBD2|few|TRBJ2-3|TRBV3-1
CASHPGTSGSTDTQYF
TGTGCCAGCCACCCCGGGACTAGCGGTAGCACAGATACGCAGTATTTT
>NA|few|TRBJ1-4|TRBV5-1
CASKPGPLDEKLFF
TGCGCCAGCAAACCGGGACCCCTCGATGAAAAACTGTTTTTT
>NA|many|TRBJ2-3|TRBV2
CASSPIDTQYF
TGTGCCAGCAGTCCTATAGATACGCAGTATTTT
>NA|NA|TRBJ2-7|TRBV7-3
CASSIDAGYEQYF
TGTGCCAGCAGCATCGACGCAGGCTACGAGCAGTACTTC
>TRBD2|few|TRBJ2-5|TRBV9
CASSVAGGEGAETQYF
TGTGCCAGCAGCGTAGCTGGAGGGGAGGGTGCAGAGACCCAGTACTTC
>TRBD2|NA|TRBJ2-2|TRBV10-3
CAIRAFLRGENTGELFF
TGTGCCATCAGGGCCTTCTTGCGGGGGGAGAACACCGGGGAGCTGTTTTTT
>NA|few|TRBJ1-5|TRBV5-5
CASSLNAGANQPQHF
TGTGCCAGCAGCTTGAATGCAGGAGCTAATCAGCCCCAGCATTTT
>NA|NA|TRBJ1-2|TRBV29-1
CSVPGGVKYGYTF
TGCAGCGTACCAGGAGGGGTAAAATATGGCTACACCTTC
>TRBD2|many|TRBJ2-2|TRBV7-2
CASSLAASGGAGELFF
TGTGCCAGCAGCTTAGCTGCTAGCGGGGGGGCCGGGGAGCTGTTTTTT
>NA|many|TRBJ1-2|TRBV11-2
CASSLRTAQEAGYTF
TGTGCCAGCAGCCTCCGGACTGCGCAAGAGGCTGGCTACACCTTC
>NA|few|TRBJ2-3|TRBV5-8
CASSSGQLTDTQYF
TGTGCCAGCAGCTCCGGACAGCTCACAGATACGCAGTATTTT
>TRBD1|NA|TRBJ1-4|TRBV27
CASRKGQGVGEKLFF
TGTGCCAGCAGAAAGGGACAGGGGGTGGGGGAAAAACTGTTTTTT
>NA|many|TRBJ1-2|TRBV5-1
CASSVPGTGGYTF
TGCGCCAGCAGCGTGCCGGGAACAGGTGGCTACACCTTC
>NA|many|TRBJ1-1|TRBV10-3
CAISGGYLRNTEAFF
TGTGCCATCAGTGGGGGTTATCTAAGGAACACTGAAGCTTTCTTT
>TRBD2|few|TRBJ2-7|TRBV4-1
CASSAMTSGGHEQYF
TGCGCCAGCAGCGCCATGACTAGCGGAGGCCACGAGCAGTACTTC
>NA|many|TRBJ1-6|TRBV2
CASNPYNSPLHF
TGTGCCAGCAACCCCTATAATTCACCCCTCCACTTT
>NA|NA|TRBJ1-1|TRBV4-1
CASSQQELNTEAFF
TGCGCCAGCAGCCAGCAGGAGTTAAACACTGAAGCTTTCTTT
>TRBD1|many|TRBJ2-1|TRBV18
CASSRNRDRVTIEQFF
TGTGCCAGCTCAAGGAACCGGGACAGGGTTACAATTGAGCAGTTCTTC
>NA|many|TRBJ2-2|TRBV12-3/TRBV12-4
CASSLAGTGGELFF
TGTGCCAGCAGTTTGGCAGGAACGGGCGGGGAGCTGTTTTTT
>NA|NA|TRBJ2-7|TRBV4-2
CASSQAQGLYEQYF
TGTGCCAGCAGCCAAGCACAGGGTTTGTACGAGCAGTACTTC
>NA|NA|TRBJ2-7|TRBV20-1
CSAARTYEQYF
TGCAGTGCTGCCAGGACCTACGAGCAGTACTTC
>TRBD1|NA|TRBJ2-1|TRBV12-3/TRBV12-4
CASSFGTGRRDEQFF
TGTGCCAGCAGTTTTGGGACAGGGAGGAGGGATGAGCAGTTCTTC
>NA|NA|TRBJ1-2|TRBV3-1
CASSQGGAGRDYTF
TGTGCCAGCAGCCAAGGAGGGGCCGGCAGGGACTACACCTTC
>NA|NA|TRBJ2-5|TRBV5-1
CASSSTTVIQETQYF
TGCGCCAGCAGCTCAACAACAGTAATCCAAGAGACCCAGTACTTC
>NA|NA|TRBJ2-5|TRBV12-3/TRBV12-4
CATKGPRETQYF
TGTGCCACTAAAGGACCGCGGGAGACCCAGTACTTC
>TRBD1|many|TRBJ2-5|TRBV3-1
CASSRLVSGTGIQETQYF
TGTGCCAGCAGCCGCCTGGTGTCCGGGACAGGGATCCAAGAGACCCAGTACTTC
>NA|NA|TRBJ2-5|TRBV4-1
CASSQGPAGAQYF
TGCGCCAGCAGCCAAGGCCCGGCCGGGGCCCAGTACTTC
>NA|few|TRBJ2-1|TRBV12-3/TRBV12-4
CASSPTRRIYNEQFF
TGTGCCAGCAGTCCGACTAGGCGGATTTACAATGAGCAGTTCTTC
>NA|many|TRBJ2-3|TRBV20-1
CSATPPDRRPQYF
TGCAGTGCTACCCCCCCCGACAGGAGGCCGCAGTATTTT
>TRBD1|NA|TRBJ2-7|TRBV10-3
CAISGAGGSYEQYF
TGTGCCATCAGTGGCGCAGGGGGCTCCTACGAGCAGTACTTC
>TRBD1|few|TRBJ1-2|TRBV6-5
CASSYPGQGPYGYTF
TGTGCCAGCAGTTACCCGGGACAGGGCCCCTATGGCTACACCTTC
>NA|many|TRBJ2-3|TRBV3-1
CASTSADFAAAQYF
TGTGCCAGCACCTCGGCTGACTTCGCCGCCGCGCAGTATTTT
>NA|many|TRBJ1-6|TRBV5-1
CASSLAGTQNSPLHF
TGCGCCAGCAGCTTGGCAGGGACACAGAATTCACCCCTCCACTTT
>NA|many|TRBJ1-2|TRBV3-1
CASSQDTVADGGYTF
TGTGCCAGCAGCCAAGATACGGTGGCAGATGGAGGCTACACCTTC
>TRBD1|many|TRBJ2-7|TRBV5-1
CASSWTGETLRGQYF
TGCGCCAGCAGCTGGACAGGGGAAACTTTACGAGGGCAGTACTTC
>NA|few|TRBJ2-5|TRBV19
CASSSPGHSRSETQYF
TGTGCCAGTTCTAGTCCGGGACATTCGAGGTCGGAGACCCAGTACTTC
>TRBD1|many|TRBJ2-7|TRBV7-2
CASSFKTGSSYEQYF
TGTGCCAGCAGCTTTAAGACAGGGTCCTCCTACGAGCAGTACTTC
>TRBD1|NA|TRBJ2-1|TRBV27
CASSPTTGAIIYNEQFF
TGTGCCAGCAGTCCAACGACAGGGGCGATTATCTACAATGAGCAGTTCTTC
>NA|NA|TRBJ1-2|TRBV6-1
CASSREAGDYGYTF
TGTGCCAGCTCTAGAGAAGCAGGGGACTATGGCTACACCTTC
>NA|NA|TRBJ2-2|TRBV5-1
CASSFGGPGELFF
TGCGCCAGCAGCTTCGGGGGACCCGGGGAGCTGTTTTTT
>NA|many|TRBJ2-7|TRBV7-9
CASNGGRPSYEQYF
TGTGCCAGCAATGGGGGGAGGCCCTCCTACGAGCAGTACTTC
>TRBD1|NA|TRBJ1-5|TRBV10-3
CAISTGTGRLGQPQHF
TGTGCCATCAGTACCGGGACAGGGCGGCTCGGTCAGCCCCAGCATTTT
>NA|NA|TRBJ1-5|TRBV15
CATSRDLGLGQPQHF
TGTGCCACCAGCAGAGATTTGGGGCTAGGTCAGCCCCAGCATTTT
>NA|NA|TRBJ1-2|TRBV20-1
CSAPATLSNYGYTF
TGCAGTGCTCCTGCGACACTTTCTAACTATGGCTACACCTTC
>NA|NA|TRBJ2-5|TRBV7-9
CASSFGAGEVTQYF
TGTGCCAGCAGCTTCGGGGCAGGTGAAGTGACCCAGTACTTC
>TRBD2|many|TRBJ2-5|TRBV6-1
CASSGRLAWETQYF
TGTGCCAGCAGTGGCAGACTAGCTTGGGAGACCCAGTACTTC